The present T cell receptor beta chain was sequenced within a study of T cell responses to AZD1222 COVID-19 vaccine. On the study more broadly: Investigators merged groups given second doses at roughly 4 or roughly 12 weeks.

Study outcomes and limitations: Unmutated variant regions are reportedly the target of nearly half of TCRs that are spike-specific. A rise in Spike-specific TCR breadth and depth followed two AZD1222 doses. There were mostly white British donors and more females than males, and clonal diversity was possibly underestimated.

With regard to this clone: Its antigen is unknown.

Data came from immunoSEQ multiplex PCR; TCRdb stores just in-frame clones and leaves some out. Of 150,000 to 200,000 clones in the sample, around nine tenths were seen once. This specimen consisted of peripheral blood, obtained on day 0 of AZD1222 vaccination. This TCR derives from an adult in good health.

The CDR3 region is CASSYRGWGSTDTQYF. The DNA for the CDR3 is TGTGCCAGCAGTTACCGCGGTTGGGGCAGCACAGATACGCAGTATTTT. The V call is TRBV6-5, the J call TRBJ2-3; weak D call: TRBD1 (5 bases). Germline-derived CDR1 and CDR2 are MNHEY and SVGAGI. V was trimmed by 2 bases and J by 0 bases, leaving 12 bases between them. The CDR3 runs 16 residues.